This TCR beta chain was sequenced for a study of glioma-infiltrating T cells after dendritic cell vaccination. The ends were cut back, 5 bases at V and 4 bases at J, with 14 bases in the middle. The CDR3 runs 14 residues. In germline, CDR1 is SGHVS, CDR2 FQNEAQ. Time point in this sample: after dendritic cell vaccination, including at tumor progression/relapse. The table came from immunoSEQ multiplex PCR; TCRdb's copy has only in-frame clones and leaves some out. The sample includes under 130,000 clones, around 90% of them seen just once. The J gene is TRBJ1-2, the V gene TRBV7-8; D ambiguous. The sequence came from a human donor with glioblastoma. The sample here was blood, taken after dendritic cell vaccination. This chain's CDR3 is CASSTEREGYGYTF. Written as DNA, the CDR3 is TGTGCCAGCAGCACCGAGCGTGAGGGCTATGGCTACACCTTC.